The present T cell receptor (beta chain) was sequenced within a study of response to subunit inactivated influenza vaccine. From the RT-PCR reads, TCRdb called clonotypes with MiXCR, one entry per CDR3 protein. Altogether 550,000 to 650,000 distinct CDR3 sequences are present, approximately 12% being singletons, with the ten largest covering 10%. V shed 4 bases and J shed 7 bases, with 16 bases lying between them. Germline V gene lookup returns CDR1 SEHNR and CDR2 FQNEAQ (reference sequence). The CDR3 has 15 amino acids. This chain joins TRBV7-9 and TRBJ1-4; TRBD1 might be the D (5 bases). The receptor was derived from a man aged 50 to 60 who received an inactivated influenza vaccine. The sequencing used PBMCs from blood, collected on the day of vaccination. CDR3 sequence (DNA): TGTGCCAGCAGCTCCCCCGCAGGGAAGGGTGAAAAACTGTTTTTT. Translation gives CASSSPAGKGEKLFF. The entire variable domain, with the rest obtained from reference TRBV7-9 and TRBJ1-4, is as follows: DTGVSQNPRHKITKRGQNVTFRCDPISEHNRLYWYRQTLGQGPEFLTYFQNEAQLEKSRLLSDRFSAERPKGSFSTLEIQRTEQGDSAMYLCASSSPAGKGEKLFFGSGTQLSVL.